This T cell receptor beta chain was profiled in a study of blood T cells in healthy people across ages. Of note for this clonotype: A read error is possible here, since a much larger clone lies one base away.

With a J-beta primer mix and a sample-barcoded 5' primer, a second PCR ran 7 to 11 cycles. Via MiXCR, TCRdb re-called the 5' RACE reads, giving one row per CDR3 protein. The sample lists some 1.6 million distinct CDR3 sequences; about 35% were seen once. The specimen was blood. The sequence came from a woman in her thirties in good health.

CDR3 coding DNA: TGTGCCAGCAGCATGAGGACAGGGCGCTACGGCTACACCTTC. Its protein product is CASSMRTGRYGYTF. V usage is TRBV11-2 and J usage is TRBJ1-2, with TRBD1 matching 8 bases. Germline trimming cut 5 bases from V and 8 bases from J; bases unmatched to any gene: 10. Germline values: CDR1 SGHAT, CDR2 FQNNGV. The CDR3 is 14 residues long.